This TCR beta chain appears in the sequencing data of a study of identical twins listed by TCRdb under 2016. A note on the overall study: The study deep-sequenced TCR alpha and beta repertoires from monozygotic twins, unrelated adults of various ages and cord blood to test whether fetal clonotypes persist. Replicate twin experiments were performed at different times using different library preparation protocols to rule out contamination.

The CDR3 runs 14 amino acids, cysteine and phenylalanine included. Only the CDR3 DNA is retained, 42 bases long and in frame from the first base. In the germline V gene, CDR1 corresponds to SGHTA and CDR2 to FQGNSA. Relative to germline, V is missing 1 base and J is missing 6 bases, with 4 bases of the junction outside any gene match. This clonotype was seen more than once but under ten times. Its antigen target is currently unknown. Per-base qualities were not stored, and no clone one base away is much larger. Study-level results and caveats: Invariant T cells such as MAIT and iNKT could partly confound zero-insertion analyses, though diverse VJ usage argued against this for most clonotypes. A weaker excess of twin sharing was found in beta out-of-frame sequences because the signal-to-noise ratio was lowered by fewer shared sequences. Because the same donors could not be followed over many years, the conclusions relied on cross-sectional statistical analysis. Compared with coincidental sharing between unrelated individuals, out-of-frame TCR alpha sequences shared between twins had an excess of sequences with low generation probability. Out-of-frame TCR alpha sharing in monozygotic twins was systematically underestimated by recombination models, whereas sharing between unrelated individuals was in agreement with the recombination models. Fewer insertions were carried by abundant cord blood beta clonotypes; a weaker similar trend was observed in young adult naive repertoires, while no such trend was observed in memory repertoires.

The protocol used for the library was 5' RACE. Sequencing was carried out with an Illumina HiSeq 2000. A universal primer binding site was added through template switching, and the final cDNA carried a unique molecular identifier so that TCR cDNA molecules could be counted accurately. Specific primers in the conserved constant-segment region were used to synthesize first-strand cDNA for TCR alpha and beta chains. Each cDNA library was double barcoded, with a SMART-Mk sample barcode plus Illumina barcodes, to control for contamination. TruSeq adapter sequences, together with Illumina sample barcodes, were added in two successive PCR steps. The TCR alpha and beta cDNA libraries were sequenced on the Illumina HiSeq platform using custom primers. The paper's data handling went like this. Unique molecular identifiers were extracted from raw reads with MiGEC, and CDR3 positions were determined with MiXCR. For each individual, recombination models were inferred using an EM algorithm with the repgenHMM and IGoR tools. Shared clonotype analysis was performed with the tcR package in R, normalizing sharing by the product of cloneset sizes. To study raw recombination free of thymic and clonal selection effects, out-of-frame nonproductive sequences were analyzed. TCRdb ran its own pipeline on the public reads, namely fastp trimming at Q25 and MiXCR clone calling, and kept in-frame beta chains. CDR3 protein sequences are deduplicated, and each keeps its most common genes and DNA. It is TCRdb's table, rather than the study itself, that gives the V and J calls and clone size. The sample yields 600,000 to 700,000 distinct CDR3 sequences; less than 25% were counted once. In total, the top ten clones hold roughly 4.3% of the sample.

Every donor was a healthy Caucasian. The twin cohort comprised three pairs of female monozygotic twins, all aged roughly 18 to 30 years. RNA for TCR libraries was isolated from peripheral blood mononuclear cells. These data also formed part of another study, on T cells expressing NK-cell markers. The second study's authors report: In sorted CD3+CD56+NKG2C+, CD3+CD56+NKG2C- and CD3+CD56-NKG2C+ T-cell subsets from several donors, TCR beta-chain repertoires were profiled. Seven of the eight sequenced donors were HCMV-seropositive and one was HCMV-seronegative. In several experiments an anti-gammadeltaTCR antibody was added to restrict sorting to alphabetaTCR-expressing T cells. In several donors, the dominant CD3+CD56+NKG2C+ clonotypes were found to rank among the top 10 CD8+ clonotypes and to make up about 1.0-8% of CD8+ T cells. Those dominant clonotypes were again the most abundant among CD3+CD56-NKG2C+ cells in a handful of donors, at about 28.3-65%. Whether the expanded NKG2C-expressing T cell clones were specific for HCMV antigens remained unclear. Randomly selected healthy volunteers, three men and five women, were used as the eight sequenced donors. HCMV serostatus was determined by detecting HCMV-specific IgG in serum with a commercial ELISA kit. For six donors, unsorted PBMC were also used to sequence bulk peripheral blood T-cell repertoires. Reads were demultiplexed and grouped by UMI with MIGEC, and clonotypes were assembled and quantified with MiTCR. Only TCR cDNA sequences supported by at least two reads were kept to exclude erroneous sequences. The tcR package was used for downstream repertoire analysis, and clonotypes were matched across fractions by CDR3 nucleotide sequence plus V segment. VDJmatch was used to annotate antigen specificity against VDJdb, with one amino acid substitution allowed in CDR3.

Recombination joined TRBV7-2 with TRBJ2-3; TRBD1 matches 7 bases in the middle. This receptor was taken from a woman aged 18-30 years in good health. The source material was PBMCs. Here the CDR3 is given as CASSLEGGFDTQYF. The bases read TGTGCCAGCAGCTTAGAAGGGGGCTTCGATACGCAGTATTTT.